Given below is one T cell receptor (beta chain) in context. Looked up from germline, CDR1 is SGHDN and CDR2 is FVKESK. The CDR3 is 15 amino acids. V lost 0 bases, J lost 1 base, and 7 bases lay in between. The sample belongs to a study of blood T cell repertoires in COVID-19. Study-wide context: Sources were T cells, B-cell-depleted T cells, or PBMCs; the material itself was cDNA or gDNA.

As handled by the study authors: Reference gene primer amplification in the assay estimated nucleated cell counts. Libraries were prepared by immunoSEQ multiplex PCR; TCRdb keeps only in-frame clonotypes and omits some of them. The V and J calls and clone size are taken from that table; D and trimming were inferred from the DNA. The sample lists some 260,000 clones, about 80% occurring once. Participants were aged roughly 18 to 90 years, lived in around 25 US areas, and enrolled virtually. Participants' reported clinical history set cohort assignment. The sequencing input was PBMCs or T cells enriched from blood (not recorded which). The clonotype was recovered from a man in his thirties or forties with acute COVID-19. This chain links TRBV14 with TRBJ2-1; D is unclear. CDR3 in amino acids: CASSQDAGSYNEQFF. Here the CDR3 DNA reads TGTGCCAGCAGCCAAGACGCAGGATCCTACAATGAGCAGTTCTTC.